The rows below give T cell receptor beta chains drawn from one sample of a study of chemoradiotherapy in HPV16-positive cancers. The table came from immunoSEQ multiplex PCR; TCRdb's copy has only in-frame clones and leaves some out. The table includes some 30,000 clones, over 65% detected once. The sequencing here drew on blood, taken from a patient who underwent chemoradiotherapy. These receptor sequences come from a human donor with HPV-associated anogenital cancer. Both conserved end residues are part of each CDR3. The order of the fields is D gene, J gene, V gene, clone size, CDR3 DNA, CDR3 protein. D genes are given only for firm matches. Only some rows state a clone size, as once, few, many or a class for expanded clones.

D: TRBD2; J: TRBJ2-1; V: TRBV7-2; size: NA; DNA: TGTGCCAGCAGCTTAGTTAGCGGGGGGATCGATGAGCAGTTCTTC; CDR3: CASSLVSGGIDEQFF
D: TRBD1; J: TRBJ1-5; V: TRBV29-1; size: NA; DNA: TGCAGCGTCGGACAGGGTAATCAGCCCCAGCATTTT; CDR3: CSVGQGNQPQHF
D: NA; J: TRBJ2-3; V: TRBV6-1; size: NA; DNA: TGTGCCACCAGAAGGACAGATACGCAGTATTTT; CDR3: CATRRTDTQYF
D: NA; J: TRBJ2-3; V: TRBV10-3; size: NA; DNA: TGTGCCATCAGTGAGCAGGGGGGGAACACAGATACGCAGTATTTT; CDR3: CAISEQGGNTDTQYF
D: TRBD2; J: TRBJ2-1; V: TRBV7-6; size: NA; DNA: TGTGCCAGCAGCTTAGGGGCCGAGGCTAGCGGGGTAAATGAGCAGTTCTTC; CDR3: CASSLGAEASGVNEQFF
D: NA; J: TRBJ1-6; V: TRBV2; size: NA; DNA: TGTGCCAGCCGGACGGACGGTAATTCACCCCTCCACTTT; CDR3: CASRTDGNSPLHF
D: TRBD1; J: TRBJ2-1; V: TRBV7-6; size: NA; DNA: TGTGCCAGCAGCCCTCAGACAGGGGTCAATGAGCAGTTCTTC; CDR3: CASSPQTGVNEQFF
D: NA; J: TRBJ1-2; V: TRBV19; size: NA; DNA: TGTGCCAGTAGTTCTCGGATGGAAAAGGGGCCCTACTATGGCTACACCTTC; CDR3: CASSSRMEKGPYYGYTF
D: NA; J: TRBJ1-2; V: TRBV27; size: NA; DNA: TGTGCCAGCAGTTTAGAGAGAGGGGCGCAAGGCTACACCTTC; CDR3: CASSLERGAQGYTF
D: NA; J: TRBJ2-2; V: TRBV19; size: NA; DNA: TGTGCCAGTAGTGTCGGCCAGGCGAACACCGGGGAGCTGTTTTTT; CDR3: CASSVGQANTGELFF
D: TRBD1; J: TRBJ2-2; V: TRBV5-4; size: NA; DNA: TGTGCCAGCAGCGAGCGGACAGGGCTGAACACCGGGGAGCTGTTTTTT; CDR3: CASSERTGLNTGELFF
D: NA; J: TRBJ1-2; V: TRBV30; size: NA; DNA: TGTGCCTGGAGTAAGGATCACCTGCGGGGCTACACCTTC; CDR3: CAWSKDHLRGYTF
D: TRBD2; J: TRBJ2-5; V: TRBV5-1; size: NA; DNA: TGCGCCAGCAGATCTAGCGGGCCTCACGAGACCCAGTACTTC; CDR3: CASRSSGPHETQYF
D: NA; J: TRBJ2-5; V: TRBV21-1; size: NA; DNA: TGTGCCAGCAGCAATGTCAAGGGGCACTTCCAAGAGACCCAGTACTTC; CDR3: CASSNVKGHFQETQYF
D: NA; J: TRBJ2-1; V: TRBV6-6; size: NA; DNA: TGTGCCAGCAGTTACACCAGGGATTCTGAGCAGTTCTTC; CDR3: CASSYTRDSEQFF
D: TRBD1; J: TRBJ2-1; V: TRBV5-1; size: once; DNA: TGCGCCAGCAGCAAATCCTCTCCGTCCGGGACAGGGATTCGCAATGAGCAGTTCTTC; CDR3: CASSKSSPSGTGIRNEQFF
D: NA; J: TRBJ2-2; V: TRBV19; size: NA; DNA: TGTGCCAGTAGTATTAGCGGCACCGGGGAGCTGTTTTTT; CDR3: CASSISGTGELFF
D: TRBD2; J: TRBJ2-3; V: TRBV7-2; size: once; DNA: TGTGCCAGCAGCCGTACGACCCCCCTAGCGGGGGTTGAAAATACGCAGTATTTT; CDR3: CASSRTTPLAGVENTQYF
D: NA; J: TRBJ2-2; V: TRBV29-1; size: NA; DNA: TGCAGCGTTGAAGATTTTGAGAACACCGGGGAGCTGTTTTTT; CDR3: CSVEDFENTGELFF
D: NA; J: TRBJ2-1; V: TRBV25-1; size: NA; DNA: TGTGCCAGCAAAAAAGGGGGCGGGGGGTACAATGAGCAGTTCTTC; CDR3: CASKKGGGGYNEQFF
D: NA; J: TRBJ2-5; V: TRBV15; size: NA; DNA: TGTGCCACCAGCAGAGATTACGGGGGTTCGGAGACCCAGTACTTC; CDR3: CATSRDYGGSETQYF
D: NA; J: TRBJ1-1; V: TRBV30; size: NA; DNA: TGTGCCTGGAGTGTGGGACACCTGAACACTGAAGCTTTCTTT; CDR3: CAWSVGHLNTEAFF
D: NA; J: TRBJ1-6; V: TRBV10-3; size: NA; DNA: TGTGCCATCAGTGAGGATACGACACGTGGGTCACCCCTCCACTTT; CDR3: CAISEDTTRGSPLHF
D: NA; J: TRBJ1-5; V: TRBV18; size: NA; DNA: TGTGCCAGCTCACCCCAGGGGAGCAATCAGCCCCAGCATTTT; CDR3: CASSPQGSNQPQHF
D: NA; J: TRBJ1-5; V: TRBV19; size: NA; DNA: TGTGCCACTTCCCCGGGTAGGGCTAATCAGCCCCAGCATTTT; CDR3: CATSPGRANQPQHF
D: TRBD2; J: TRBJ2-5; V: TRBV5-8; size: NA; DNA: TGTGCCAGCAGCTTGCTGTACGGGGGGGCGGGAGAGACCCAGTACTTC; CDR3: CASSLLYGGAGETQYF
D: NA; J: TRBJ1-5; V: TRBV6-6; size: NA; DNA: TGTGCCAGCAGTTACGTGGCAGGGACTCAGCCCCAGCATTTT; CDR3: CASSYVAGTQPQHF
D: TRBD1; J: TRBJ2-5; V: TRBV7-2; size: NA; DNA: TGTGCCAGCAGCTCTCCGGGACAGAAAGAGACCCAGTACTTC; CDR3: CASSSPGQKETQYF
D: TRBD1; J: TRBJ1-2; V: TRBV5-8; size: NA; DNA: TGTGCCAGCAGCCCGGACAGGGTGGATGGCTACACCTTC; CDR3: CASSPDRVDGYTF
D: NA; J: TRBJ1-5; V: TRBV18; size: once; DNA: TGTGCCAGCTCGGCCTTTGAGGATCAGCCCCAGCATTTT; CDR3: CASSAFEDQPQHF
D: NA; J: TRBJ1-5; V: TRBV29-1; size: few; DNA: TGCAGCGTTGAACAGGGTGGGCAGCCCCAGCATTTT; CDR3: CSVEQGGQPQHF
D: NA; J: TRBJ1-4; V: TRBV6-5; size: NA; DNA: TGTGCCAGCAGTTACGGACAGCTTGCAACTAATGAAAAACTGTTTTTT; CDR3: CASSYGQLATNEKLFF
D: NA; J: TRBJ1-1; V: TRBV6-5; size: NA; DNA: TGTGCCAGCAGTCCCCGGAAGTATGAGTCTGAAGCTTTCTTT; CDR3: CASSPRKYESEAFF
D: TRBD1; J: TRBJ1-3; V: TRBV2; size: NA; DNA: TGTGCCAGCAGTTTAAGACAGGGAAACTCTGGAAACACCATATATTTT; CDR3: CASSLRQGNSGNTIYF
D: NA; J: TRBJ1-5; V: TRBV5-6; size: once; DNA: TGTGCCAGCAGTCTTGGGCCGGGTAATCAGCCCCAGCATTTT; CDR3: CASSLGPGNQPQHF
D: TRBD1; J: TRBJ1-1; V: TRBV30; size: NA; DNA: TGTGCCTGGAGCCCGGGACAGCTGAACACTGAAGCTTTCTTT; CDR3: CAWSPGQLNTEAFF
D: NA; J: TRBJ2-5; V: TRBV7-2; size: NA; DNA: TGTGCCAGCAGCTTAGGAGGGCAGGGAGAGACCCAGTACTTC; CDR3: CASSLGGQGETQYF
D: TRBD1; J: TRBJ2-1; V: TRBV19; size: once; DNA: TGTGCCAGTAGTATGCTGGACAGGGGGCGTGTGGATGAGCAGTTCTTC; CDR3: CASSMLDRGRVDEQFF
D: TRBD1; J: TRBJ1-5; V: TRBV19; size: NA; DNA: TGTGCCAGTACCAGTAACGGGAGGACAGGGAACGGCCAGCCCCAGCATTTT; CDR3: CASTSNGRTGNGQPQHF
D: NA; J: TRBJ1-5; V: TRBV6-1; size: NA; DNA: TGTGCCAGCAGTGATGGTGGGCAGCCCCAGCATTTT; CDR3: CASSDGGQPQHF